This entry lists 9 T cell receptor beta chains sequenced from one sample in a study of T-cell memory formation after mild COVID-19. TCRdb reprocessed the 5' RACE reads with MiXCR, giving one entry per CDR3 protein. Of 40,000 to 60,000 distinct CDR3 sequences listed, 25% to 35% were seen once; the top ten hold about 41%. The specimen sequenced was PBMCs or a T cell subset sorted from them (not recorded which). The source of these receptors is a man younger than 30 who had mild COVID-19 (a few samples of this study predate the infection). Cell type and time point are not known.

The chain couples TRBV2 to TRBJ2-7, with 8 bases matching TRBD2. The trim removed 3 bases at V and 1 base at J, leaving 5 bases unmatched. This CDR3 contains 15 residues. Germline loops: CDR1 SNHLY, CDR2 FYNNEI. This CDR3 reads CASSEFRGGSYEQYF. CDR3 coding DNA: TGTGCCAGCAGTGAGTTCCGGGGGGGGTCCTACGAGCAGTACTTC. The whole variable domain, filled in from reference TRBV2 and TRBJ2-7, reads EPEVTQTPSHQVTQMGQEVILRCVPISNHLYFYWYRQILGQKVEFLVSFYNNEISEKSEIFDDQFSVERPDGSNFTLKIRSTKLEDSAMYFCASSEFRGGSYEQYFGPGTRLTVT.

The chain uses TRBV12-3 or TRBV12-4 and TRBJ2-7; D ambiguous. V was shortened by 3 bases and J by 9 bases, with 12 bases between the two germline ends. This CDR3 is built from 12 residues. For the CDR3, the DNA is TGTGCCAGCAGTTTTGGGCCCCCCGGGCAGTACTTC. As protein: CASSFGPPGQYF.

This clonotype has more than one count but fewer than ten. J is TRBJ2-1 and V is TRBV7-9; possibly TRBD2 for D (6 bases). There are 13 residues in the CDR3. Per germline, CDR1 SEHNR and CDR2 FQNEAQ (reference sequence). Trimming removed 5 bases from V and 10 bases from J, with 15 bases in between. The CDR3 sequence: CASSAKEGWEQFF. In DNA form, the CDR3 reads TGTGCCAGCAGCGCAAAGGAGGGATGGGAGCAGTTCTTC.

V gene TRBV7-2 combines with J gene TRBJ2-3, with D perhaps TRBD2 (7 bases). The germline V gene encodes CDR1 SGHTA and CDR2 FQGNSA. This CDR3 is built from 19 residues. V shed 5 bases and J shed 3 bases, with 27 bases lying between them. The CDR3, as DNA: TGTGCCAGCAGCCGAGAGGGGAGGGGGGGCACCCCAGCGACAGATACGCAGTATTTT. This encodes CASSREGRGGTPATDTQYF.

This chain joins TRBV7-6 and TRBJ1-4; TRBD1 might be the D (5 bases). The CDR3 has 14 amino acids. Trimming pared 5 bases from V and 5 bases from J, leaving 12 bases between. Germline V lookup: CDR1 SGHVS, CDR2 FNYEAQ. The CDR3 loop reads CASSRQPANEKLFF. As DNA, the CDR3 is TGTGCCAGCAGCCGACAGCCTGCGAATGAAAAACTGTTTTTT.

The CDR3 region is CATSRDRDRANYGYTF. Written as DNA, the CDR3 is TGTGCCACCAGCAGAGATAGGGACAGGGCTAACTATGGCTACACCTTC. The chain uses TRBV15 and TRBJ1-2, with 9 bases that match TRBD1. After removal of 0 bases from V and 0 bases from J, the junction contained 2 bases not matched to a gene. The CDR3 runs 16 residues. Germline V gives CDR1 LNHNV, CDR2 YYDKDF (reference sequence).

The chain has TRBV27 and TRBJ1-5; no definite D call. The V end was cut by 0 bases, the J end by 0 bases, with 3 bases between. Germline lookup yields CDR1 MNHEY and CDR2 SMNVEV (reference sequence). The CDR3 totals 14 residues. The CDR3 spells CASSLSDSNQPQHF. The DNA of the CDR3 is TGTGCCAGCAGTTTATCAGATAGCAATCAGCCCCAGCATTTT.

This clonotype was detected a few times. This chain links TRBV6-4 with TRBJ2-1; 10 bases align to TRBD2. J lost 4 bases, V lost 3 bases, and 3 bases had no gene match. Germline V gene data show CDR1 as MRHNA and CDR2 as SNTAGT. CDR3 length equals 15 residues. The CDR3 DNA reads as TGTGCCAGCAGTGAAAAAGCGGGGGGGTACAATGAGCAGTTCTTC. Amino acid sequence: CASSEKAGGYNEQFF.

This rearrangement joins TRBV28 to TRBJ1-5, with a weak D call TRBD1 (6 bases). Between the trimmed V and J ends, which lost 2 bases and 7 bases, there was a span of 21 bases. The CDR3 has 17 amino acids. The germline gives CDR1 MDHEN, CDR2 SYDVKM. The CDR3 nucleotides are TGTGCCAGCAGTTTAGGACTTGCCCAAGGAGGGGGACAGCCCCAGCATTTT. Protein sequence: CASSLGLAQGGGQPQHF.